The rows below give T cell receptor beta chains drawn from one sample of a study of T-cell reconstitution after alpha-beta-depleted transplantation in children. TCRdb processed the PCR reads anew with MiXCR; each CDR3 protein has one entry. The sample holds fewer than 200,000 distinct CDR3 sequences; approximately 6.8% are singletons and the top ten take about 2.9%. This specimen was PBMCs from the stem cell graft donor, taken from the stem cell graft. Receptor source: a human donor who donated a stem cell graft to a child with Wiskott-Aldrich syndrome. CDR3s include the opening cysteine and the closing phenylalanine or tryptophan. A D gene is named only where the DNA matches it firmly. Only some rows state a clone size, as once, few, many or a class for expanded clones.

D: .
J: TRBJ2-1
size: many
V: TRBV6-1
CDR3: CASRELSRVGEQFF
DNA: TGTGCCAGCAGGGAACTCTCAAGGGTGGGAGAGCAGTTCTTC

D: .
J: TRBJ2-1
size: many
V: TRBV29-1
CDR3: CSLNEQFF
DNA: TGCAGTCTCAATGAGCAGTTCTTC

D: .
J: TRBJ2-1
size: many
V: TRBV24-1
CDR3: CATCLQGSSYNEQFF
DNA: TGTGCCACCTGCTTACAGGGAAGCTCCTACAATGAGCAGTTCTTC

D: .
J: TRBJ1-1
size: many
V: TRBV6-5
CDR3: CASSYTGLQGEAFF
DNA: TGTGCCAGCAGCTACACCGGGCTCCAAGGGGAAGCTTTCTTT

D: .
J: TRBJ2-3
size: few
V: TRBV19
CDR3: CASSTGGPSTDTQYF
DNA: TGTGCCAGTAGTACTGGCGGACCCAGCACAGATACGCAGTATTTT

D: TRBD1
J: TRBJ2-5
size: many
V: TRBV20-1
CDR3: CSARTGIETQYF
DNA: TGCAGTGCTCGGACAGGGATCGAGACCCAGTACTTC

D: TRBD2
J: TRBJ2-3
size: many
V: TRBV7-8
CDR3: CASSSTRLAGGPFLDTQYF
DNA: TGTGCCAGCAGCTCGACACGACTAGCGGGAGGGCCCTTTCTAGATACGCAGTATTTT

D: TRBD2
J: TRBJ2-1
size: many
V: TRBV6-5
CDR3: CASSYPRTSGSSNEQFF
DNA: TGTGCCAGCAGTTACCCGAGGACTAGCGGGAGTTCAAATGAGCAGTTCTTC

D: TRBD1
J: TRBJ2-2
size: .
V: TRBV7-9
CDR3: CASSPVQGAYGELFF
DNA: TGTGCCAGCAGCCCGGTACAGGGGGCATACGGGGAGCTGTTTTTT

D: TRBD1
J: TRBJ2-1
size: .
V: TRBV19
CDR3: CASNHRDRGNGAYNEQFF
DNA: TGTGCCAGCAACCACCGGGACAGGGGGAATGGCGCCTACAATGAGCAGTTCTTC

D: .
J: TRBJ2-1
size: many
V: TRBV12-3/TRBV12-4
CDR3: CASSLFGRGVFF
DNA: TGTGCCAGCAGTTTATTCGGCAGGGGAGTGTTCTTC

D: .
J: TRBJ2-3
size: many
V: TRBV29-1
CDR3: CSVDHGATDTQYF
DNA: TGCAGCGTTGATCACGGGGCCACAGATACGCAGTATTTT

D: .
J: TRBJ2-3
size: many
V: TRBV6-1
CDR3: CAVRRGPSTDTQYF
DNA: TGTGCCGTCCGGAGGGGGCCTAGCACAGATACGCAGTATTTT

D: .
J: TRBJ2-2
size: many
V: TRBV4-3
CDR3: CASSQDVIWWESTGELFF
DNA: TGCGCCAGCAGCCAAGATGTAATCTGGTGGGAGAGTACCGGGGAGCTGTTTTTT

D: .
J: TRBJ2-3
size: many
V: TRBV12-3/TRBV12-4
CDR3: CASSLPRDTLGDTQYF
DNA: TGTGCCAGCAGTCTCCCTCGGGACACCTTGGGGGATACGCAGTATTTT

D: .
J: TRBJ1-1
size: few
V: TRBV12-3/TRBV12-4
CDR3: CASSQPYREGEGEAFF
DNA: TGTGCCAGCAGTCAGCCATACAGGGAGGGCGAGGGTGAAGCTTTCTTT

D: .
J: TRBJ2-1
size: many
V: TRBV5-5
CDR3: CASSSGGRVPYNEQFF
DNA: TGTGCCAGCAGCTCGGGGGGCAGGGTACCCTACAATGAGCAGTTCTTC

D: .
J: TRBJ1-2
size: .
V: TRBV7-2
CDR3: CASSLAGDTNYGYTF
DNA: TGTGCCAGCAGCTTAGCAGGAGATACTAACTATGGCTACACCTTC

D: .
J: TRBJ1-2
size: few
V: TRBV5-1
CDR3: CASSLEGDYGYTF
DNA: TGCGCCAGCAGCTTGGAGGGCGACTATGGCTACACCTTC

D: TRBD1
J: TRBJ2-7
size: many
V: TRBV7-2
CDR3: CASSLSRTGPYEQYF
DNA: TGTGCCAGCAGCTTAAGCAGGACAGGGCCCTACGAGCAGTACTTC

D: .
J: TRBJ1-1
size: few
V: TRBV18
CDR3: CASSPVRQQAVTEAFF
DNA: TGTGCCAGCTCACCAGTGAGACAGCAGGCGGTCACTGAAGCTTTCTTT

D: .
J: TRBJ2-1
size: many
V: TRBV9
CDR3: CASSVSPLLQEQFF
DNA: TGTGCCAGCAGCGTTTCCCCTCTCCTCCAGGAGCAGTTCTTC